What follows are 19 T cell receptor beta chains derived from one specimen sequenced in a study of T cells after somatic rescue of genetic block (dated by TCRdb to between 2020 and 2021). The receptor library was made with the immunoSEQ multiplex PCR assay. TCRdb mirrors the immuneACCESS table, restricted to in-frame sequences. Some clones are absent from its copies; in checked studies, under half trace to an unresolved V gene, and the reason for the others is unknown. A total of roughly 110,000 clones appear in this sample, about 90% of them only once. Roughly 1.4% of the sample goes to the ten largest clones. The sample comprised peripheral blood mononuclear cells (PBMCs). The receptors come from a woman aged 18-35 years.

This clone was detected only once. The J gene is TRBJ2-1, the V gene TRBV7-6, with D uncertain. Germline lookup yields CDR1 SGHVS and CDR2 FNYEAQ. Trimming left V 1 base short and J 5 bases short, with 6 bases between. CDR3 length: 13 amino acids. Written as DNA, the CDR3 is TGTGCCAGCAGCTTAGGGCCACACAATGAGCAGTTCTTC. This codes for CASSLGPHNEQFF.

This chain links TRBV7-2 with TRBJ1-3, with unresolved D. The V end was cut by 5 bases, the J end by 2 bases, with 10 bases between. Germline V gene sequence: CDR1 SGHTA, CDR2 FQGNSA. CDR3 length: 14 amino acids. In DNA form, the CDR3 reads TGTGCCAGCAGCCCAGGCGGTCCTGGAAACACCATATATTTT. Protein: CASSPGGPGNTIYF.

The V call is TRBV6-1, the J call TRBJ1-4; 9 bases are a match to TRBD1. The CDR3 runs 14 residues. Germline lookup yields CDR1 MNHNS and CDR2 SASEGT. V shed 10 bases and J 4 bases; nucleotides not matched to a gene: 7. The CDR3 DNA reads TGTGCCATCCGGAGACAGGGGGTTAATGAAAAACTGTTTTTT. Protein sequence: CAIRRQGVNEKLFF.

This rearrangement joins TRBV25-1 to TRBJ2-5, with D perhaps TRBD1 or TRBD2 (5 bases each). Deletions cut 3 bases from V and 5 bases from J, with 10 bases between. The CDR3 length is 13 residues. CDR1 is MGHDK and CDR2 is SYGVNS in the germline V gene. The CDR3 sequence is CASSDGGTETQYF. CDR3 sequence (DNA): TGTGCCAGCAGTGATGGGGGTACGGAGACCCAGTACTTC.

The chain combines TRBV15 with TRBJ2-5; no firm D call. The CDR3 length is 14 residues. Germline V gene data show CDR1 as LNHNV and CDR2 as YYDKDF (reference sequence). The ends were cut back, 3 bases at V and 5 bases at J, with 13 bases in the middle. The CDR3 DNA reads TGTGCCACCAGCAGCCCCGGGCCCTTGGAGACCCAGTACTTC. It encodes CATSSPGPLETQYF.

CDR3 in amino acids: CASSSPAGQGVYNEQFF. In DNA, the CDR3 is TGTGCCAGCAGCTCACCTGCGGGGCAGGGGGTCTACAATGAGCAGTTCTTC. The chain joins TRBV27 to TRBJ2-1, with D maybe TRBD1 (7 bases). Trimming took off 6 bases at V and 3 bases at J, with 21 bases between the two ends. Germline values: CDR1 MNHEY, CDR2 SMNVEV (reference sequence). The CDR3 has 17 residues.

This chain connects TRBV11-1 to TRBJ1-1, with D tentatively TRBD1 (6 bases). The CDR3 covers 13 residues. V was pared by 3 bases and J by 7 bases, with 12 bases between. The germline CDR1 and CDR2 sequences are SGHAT and FQDESV (reference sequence). This CDR3 reads CASSFQGPSEAFF. The DNA of the CDR3 is TGTGCCAGCAGCTTTCAGGGGCCCAGTGAAGCTTTCTTT.

The chain is built from TRBV12-5 and TRBJ2-3; the D is unclear. CDR3 length: 13 residues. In germline, CDR1 is LGHNT, CDR2 FRNRAP. Trimming removed 2 bases at V and 5 bases at J, with 8 bases between. The CDR3 is CASGLQPLDTQYF. In DNA, the CDR3 is TGTGCTAGTGGTTTGCAGCCACTAGATACGCAGTATTTT. The complete variable domain, with remaining parts taken from reference TRBV12-5 and TRBJ2-3, reads DARVTQTPRHKVTEMGQEVTMRCQPILGHNTVFWYRQTMMQGLELLAYFRNRAPLDDSGMPKDRFSAEMPDATLATLKIQPSEPRDSAVYFCASGLQPLDTQYFGPGTRLTVL.

This chain links TRBV5-4 with TRBJ1-5, with 9 bases that match TRBD1. V lost 4 bases and J lost 2; bases outside the gene matches: 13. The CDR3 is 18 residues long. Germline V gene data show CDR1 as SGHNT and CDR2 as YYREEE (reference sequence). The DNA for the CDR3 is TGTGCCAGCAGCCCGAGTCCCGGGACAGGGAATGGCAATCAGCCCCAGCATTTT. Protein sequence: CASSPSPGTGNGNQPQHF.

The genes are TRBV4-2 and TRBJ1-3; TRBD1 agrees at 7 bases. Germline assignment: CDR1 LGHNA and CDR2 YNFKEQ. Trimming at V came to 4 bases and at J to 0 bases, leaving 15 bases not matched to a gene. This CDR3 is 19 amino acids long. The CDR3 sequence: CASSRLGGPRDSSGNTIYF. CDR3 coding DNA: TGTGCCAGCAGCCGGTTAGGTGGTCCGCGGGACAGCTCTGGAAACACCATATATTTT.

The chain recombines TRBV2 with TRBJ2-7, with D maybe TRBD2 (6 bases). The V end lost 8 bases, the J end lost 7 bases, and 18 bases lay between the germline ends. This CDR3 region has 13 residues. Germline CDR1 is SNHLY and CDR2 is FYNNEI. For the CDR3, the DNA is TGTGCCAGCGGCGGGACCCCGCTTGGGGAGCAGTACTTC. Its translation is CASGGTPLGEQYF.

CDR3 sequence reads: CSAALGFQQYF. CDR3 bases: TGCAGCGCTGCCCTCGGGTTCCAGCAGTACTTC. V usage is TRBV29-1 and J usage is TRBJ2-7; unclear D gene. V shed 7 bases and J shed 8 bases, with 15 bases lying between them. The CDR3 loop spans 11 amino acids. CDR1 and CDR2 (germline): SQVTM, ANQGSEA.

The chain carries TRBV19 and TRBJ1-3; tentative D call: TRBD1 (5 bases). The V and J ends lost 8 bases and 3 bases respectively, with 17 bases between them. In germline, CDR1 is LNHDA, CDR2 SQIVND (reference sequence). The CDR3 sequence is 15 residues long. In nucleotides, the CDR3 is TGTGCCAGTCGGGATCGGGCAGGGCTTGGAAACACCATATATTTT. This encodes CASRDRAGLGNTIYF.

A few counts support this clone. This sequence joins TRBV19 and TRBJ1-5, with unresolved D. Germline lookup yields CDR1 LNHDA and CDR2 SQIVND (reference sequence). Trimming left V 5 bases short and J 3 bases short, with 14 bases between. This CDR3 region has 15 residues. The CDR3 reads CASSDRRRPNQPQHF. CDR3 DNA: TGTGCCAGTAGTGACCGGCGGAGGCCCAATCAGCCCCAGCATTTT.

The chain has TRBV7-8 and TRBJ2-7; no definite D call. This CDR3 contains 13 residues. V gave up 2 bases and J gave up 1 base, with 6 bases separating them. Germline V gene data show CDR1 as SGHVS and CDR2 as FQNEAQ. The CDR3 DNA reads TGTGCCAGCAGCTTACGTATGTCCTACGAGCAGTACTTC. This gives the protein CASSLRMSYEQYF. The full variable domain, in which reference TRBV7-8 and TRBJ2-7 provide the parts outside the CDR3, is GAGVSQSPRYKVAKRGQDVALRCDPISGHVSLFWYQQALGQGPEFLTYFQNEAQLDKSGLPSDRFFAERPEGSVSTLKIQRTQQEDSAVYLCASSLRMSYEQYFGPGTRLTVT.

The chain joins TRBV6-1 to TRBJ1-2; TRBD1 might be the D (6 bases). V lost 6 bases, J lost 7 bases, and 12 bases lay in between. CDR1 MNHNS and CDR2 SASEGT come from the germline V gene. There are 12 residues in the CDR3. The chain's CDR3 is CASRQGRGGYTF. The CDR3 coding sequence is TGTGCCAGCAGGCAGGGGCGAGGTGGCTACACCTTC.

The chain employs TRBV7-2 and TRBJ1-2, with 8 nucleotides matching TRBD1. The CDR3 loop spans 13 amino acids. Looked up from germline, CDR1 is SGHTA and CDR2 is FQGNSA. V lost 3 bases, J lost 7 bases, and 4 bases stayed unmatched. The CDR3 nucleotides are TGTGCCAGCAGCTTCCAGACAGGGGTTGGCTACACCTTC. Translated, it gives CASSFQTGVGYTF.

J is TRBJ1-3 and V is TRBV7-9, with 9 nucleotides matching TRBD1. Per the germline V gene, CDR1 is SEHNR and CDR2 is FQNEAQ (reference sequence). The junction had 4 bases not matched to a gene; V was cut back by 2 bases and J by 8 bases. This CDR3 region has 14 residues. The CDR3 loop reads CASSLYRQGDTIYF. In DNA, the CDR3 is TGTGCCAGCAGCTTATATCGACAGGGGGACACCATATATTTT.

This rearrangement joins TRBV5-1 to TRBJ1-2; D not certain. Germline V gene sequence: CDR1 SGHRS, CDR2 YFSETQ. This CDR3 region has 13 residues. V lost 0 bases, J lost 7 bases, and 10 bases lay in between. The chain's CDR3 is CASSLGPGVGYTF. As DNA, the CDR3 is TGCGCCAGCAGCTTGGGACCCGGGGTTGGCTACACCTTC.